A selection of T cell receptor beta chains follows, all from one sample in a study of blood T cell repertoires in COVID-19. Sequencing was performed with immunoSEQ multiplex PCR; in TCRdb, only in-frame clones are kept and a portion is missing. The table lists some 170,000 clones, roughly 76% of them singletons. The sequenced material came from peripheral blood. These receptors were obtained from a woman aged 50 to 60 with active or convalescent COVID-19. Each CDR3 is given with its conserved first and last residue. A D gene is named only where the DNA matches it firmly. The size of a clone is reported for some rows only, either as once, few or many, or as a class for expanded clones.

>-|TRBJ2-1|TRBV6-5|-
TGTGCCAGCAGTCCCACCCTTTTGAGTTACAATGAGCAGTTCTTC
CASSPTLLSYNEQFF
>-|TRBJ1-5|TRBV7-2|-
TGTGCCAGCAGCCCCCGGGGAGTGGATCAGCCCCAGCATTTT
CASSPRGVDQPQHF
>TRBD2|TRBJ2-3|TRBV4-3|-
TGCGCCAGCAGCCAAGGGACTAGCGGGGGAGTAGATACGCAGTATTTT
CASSQGTSGGVDTQYF
>-|TRBJ1-4|TRBV3-1/TRBV3-2|-
TGTGCCAGCAGCCAAACCAGGTCTAATGAAAAACTGTTTTTT
CASSQTRSNEKLFF
>-|TRBJ1-1|TRBV19|once
TGTGCCAGTAGAACCCCAGGGGCCACTGAAGCTTTCTTT
CASRTPGATEAFF
>-|TRBJ1-1|TRBV6-1|-
TGTGCCAGCAGTGAAGCGCGGGGGCGGGGAGCTTTCTTT
CASSEARGRGAFF
>TRBD1|TRBJ1-1|TRBV18|-
TGTGCCAGCTCACCGTCAAACAGGGGGCCGAAGAACACTGAAGCTTTCTTT
CASSPSNRGPKNTEAFF
>TRBD1|TRBJ1-4|TRBV6-5|-
TGTGCCAGCACCCATGGGACAGCCGGGGAAAAACTGTTTTTT
CASTHGTAGEKLFF
>TRBD2|TRBJ2-7|TRBV28|-
TGTGCCAGCAGTTCCCCTAGCGGGAGGACTTACGAGCAGTACTTC
CASSSPSGRTYEQYF
>TRBD2|TRBJ2-3|TRBV9|-
TGTGCCAGCAGCGAGCGGGGGGGCAGCACAGATACGCAGTATTTT
CASSERGGSTDTQYF
>-|TRBJ2-4|TRBV7-8|once
TGTGCCAGCAGCCCCCCCGGGGACATTCAGTACTTC
CASSPPGDIQYF
>TRBD1|TRBJ1-1|TRBV5-6|-
TGTGCCAGCAGCTTAACAGGGGGCAACACTGAAGCTTTCTTT
CASSLTGGNTEAFF
>TRBD1|TRBJ1-5|TRBV28|-
TGTGCCAGCAGACTTACAGGGGGGCCTAATCAGCCCCAGCATTTT
CASRLTGGPNQPQHF
>-|TRBJ2-5|TRBV12-5|-
TGTGCTAGTGGTTTGGTATCCCGACGTGAGGGGGTACTCCAAGAGACCCAGTACTTC
CASGLVSRREGVLQETQYF
>-|TRBJ1-2|TRBV6-2/TRBV6-3|-
TGTGCCAGCAGTTATGGCAGAGGGGGCTACACCTTC
CASSYGRGGYTF
>TRBD1|TRBJ1-4|TRBV15|-
TGTGCCACCAGCAGAGGTGAGGACAGGAAGAGTGAAAAACTGTTTTTT
CATSRGEDRKSEKLFF
>TRBD1|TRBJ1-1|TRBV7-2|few
TGTGCCAGCAGCATACAGGGGGCAGGCACTGAAGCTTTCTTT
CASSIQGAGTEAFF
>-|TRBJ1-1|TRBV25-1|-
TGTGCCAGCAGTGAATCCGTGGGAGTTAACACTGAAGCTTTCTTT
CASSESVGVNTEAFF
>TRBD1|TRBJ1-1|TRBV6-5|-
TGTGCCAGCAGTTACTCGGGGACAGGGTCCTTAGCTGAAGCTTTCTTT
CASSYSGTGSLAEAFF
>TRBD1|TRBJ1-2|TRBV7-9|-
TGTGCCAGCAGCTTAAATACGGGACAGGGAAAACGAGGAGTCTACACCTTC
CASSLNTGQGKRGVYTF
>-|TRBJ1-5|TRBV19|once
TGTGCCAGTAGAACACAAGATGGTGGCAATCAGCCCCAGCATTTT
CASRTQDGGNQPQHF
>TRBD2|TRBJ2-3|TRBV7-2|-
TGTGCCAGCAGCCTACGGCAGGCTAGCGGGGGGCGAACTACGCAGTATTTT
CASSLRQASGGRTTQYF
>-|TRBJ1-6|TRBV27|-
TGTGCCAGCAGACATGGGGCCAGGACCGGCTCACCCCTCCACTTT
CASRHGARTGSPLHF
>TRBD1|TRBJ2-1|TRBV6-2/TRBV6-3|once
TGTGCCAGCAGTCATCGGACAGGGGCGACCGGCCCCTTCTCCTACAATGAGCAGTTCTTC
CASSHRTGATGPFSYNEQFF
>TRBD1|TRBJ2-7|TRBV27|once
TGTGCCAGCAGCCTAGGCAGGGGGCACTACGAGCAGTACTTC
CASSLGRGHYEQYF
>-|TRBJ1-1|TRBV11-2|once
TGTGCCAGCAGCTTAGTTAGAGAGTACGCTGAAGCTTTCTTT
CASSLVREYAEAFF
>TRBD1|TRBJ1-4|TRBV27|few
TGTGCCAGCAGTTCGAGACAGGGGACTAATGAAAAACTGTTTTTT
CASSSRQGTNEKLFF
>-|TRBJ1-5|TRBV11-2|-
TGTGCCAGCAGCTTAGGTGCAGGGGAACAGCCCCAGCATTTT
CASSLGAGEQPQHF
>-|TRBJ2-2|TRBV7-2|-
TGTGCCAGCAGCTCCTCTGGGACACTTAACACCGGGGAGCTGTTTTTT
CASSSSGTLNTGELFF
>-|TRBJ2-7|TRBV5-1|few
TGCGCCAGCAAGTTGGCAGGGTACCACGAGCAGTACTTC
CASKLAGYHEQYF
>TRBD1|TRBJ1-1|TRBV6-6|few
TGTGCCAGCAGTACCGGACAGGGTGTCGCTGAAGCTTTCTTT
CASSTGQGVAEAFF
>-|TRBJ2-6|TRBV21-1|-
TGTGCCAGCAGCAAAGCCCAGAAGCGCTCTGGGGCCAACGTCCTGACTTTC
CASSKAQKRSGANVLTF
>TRBD2|TRBJ2-1|TRBV5-1|-
TGCGCCAGCAGCTTGGAGCCGGGACTAGCGGGAGTGACTATTAACAATGAGCAGTTCTTC
CASSLEPGLAGVTINNEQFF
>TRBD1|TRBJ1-5|TRBV5-5|-
TGTGCCAGCAGCCGACAGGGCGGTCAGCCCCAGCATTTT
CASSRQGGQPQHF
>-|TRBJ2-3|TRBV12-3/TRBV12-4|-
TGTGCCAGCAGTTTAGGAGGGTACGATACGCAGTATTTT
CASSLGGYDTQYF
>-|TRBJ1-1|TRBV7-2|few
TGTGCCAGCAGCTTAATCCACATGAACACTGAAGCTTTCTTT
CASSLIHMNTEAFF
>TRBD1|TRBJ2-1|TRBV6-1|few
TGTGCCAGCAGTGAAGGGGGACAGGGTCTAGGGCAGTTCTTC
CASSEGGQGLGQFF
>TRBD2|TRBJ2-2|TRBV28|-
TGTGCCAGCAGTGGGCAGCGGGAGTTTTCCGGGGAGCTGTTTTTT
CASSGQREFSGELFF
>-|TRBJ2-1|TRBV6-2/TRBV6-3|-
TGTGCCAGCAGTTACTCTCCAGGGTACAATGAGCAGTTCTTC
CASSYSPGYNEQFF
>-|TRBJ2-5|TRBV5-1|-
TGCGCCAGCAGCTTGGAACTACTCCAAGAGACCCAGTACTTC
CASSLELLQETQYF
>-|TRBJ1-5|TRBV19|-
TGTGCCAGTAGTATCGACAGAGGAAATCAGCCCCAGCATTTT
CASSIDRGNQPQHF
>TRBD1|TRBJ2-3|TRBV7-9|once
TGTGCCAGCTCTCAAGGGACAGGGATCACAGATACGCAGTATTTT
CASSQGTGITDTQYF
>TRBD1|TRBJ2-3|TRBV3-1/TRBV3-2|-
TGTGCCACGGGGACAGGGAGAGATACGCAGTATTTT
CATGTGRDTQYF
>TRBD2|TRBJ2-1|TRBV30|-
TGTGCCTGGGGGTCGACTAGCCAACCACCTTACAATGAGCAGTTCTTC
CAWGSTSQPPYNEQFF
>TRBD1|TRBJ2-7|TRBV6-2/TRBV6-3|-
TGTGCCAGCAGTTACTCGCCGGGACAGGGTGGTTTTTCGAACGAGCAGTACTTC
CASSYSPGQGGFSNEQYF
>-|TRBJ2-5|TRBV5-1|few
TGCGCCAGCAGCCCGACTAGCCAAGAGACCCAGTACTTC
CASSPTSQETQYF
>-|TRBJ1-3|TRBV10-3|few
TGTGCCATCAGTGGCACCCCCAATTACTTATATTTT
CAISGTPNYLYF
>TRBD2|TRBJ2-1|TRBV3-1/TRBV3-2|-
TGTGCCAGCAGCCCTTTAGCGGGGGAGCAGTTCTTC
CASSPLAGEQFF
>TRBD2|TRBJ2-4|TRBV10-3|many
TGTGCCACCCAAAGCGGGGTAGCGGCCCCACGTGAAGCCAAAAACATTCAGTACTTC
CATQSGVAAPREAKNIQYF
>-|TRBJ2-7|TRBV7-2|-
TGTGCCAGCAGCTTAGCGGGAGTGCCCTACGAGCAGTACTTC
CASSLAGVPYEQYF
>-|TRBJ1-2|TRBV9|-
TGTGCCAGCAGCGTAGGGCAGGAATTCAGCTATGGCTACACCTTC
CASSVGQEFSYGYTF
>-|TRBJ1-2|TRBV5-5|-
TGTGCCAGCAGCTTGGAAGGAAGCTGGGGCGGGGACACCTTC
CASSLEGSWGGDTF
>-|TRBJ2-5|TRBV5-4|-
TGTGCCAGCAGCTTGTTCAGCGGCCAAGAGACCCAGTACTTC
CASSLFSGQETQYF
>TRBD1|TRBJ1-1|TRBV27|-
TGTGCCAGCAGTCGAGGGGTCGACAGGGGGCACACTGAAGCTTTCTTT
CASSRGVDRGHTEAFF
>TRBD1|TRBJ1-4|TRBV25-1|-
TGTGCCAGCAGTGAGACCAGGGGGAATGAAAAACTGTTTTTT
CASSETRGNEKLFF
>TRBD2|TRBJ2-7|TRBV10-1|-
TGCGCCAGCAGTGATAATTTACTAGCGGGATTTGCCTACGAGCAGTACTTC
CASSDNLLAGFAYEQYF
>-|TRBJ1-3|TRBV3-1/TRBV3-2|-
TGTGCCAGCGGCAGCTCTGGAAACACCATATATTTT
CASGSSGNTIYF
>TRBD1|TRBJ1-2|TRBV15|-
TGTGCCACCAGCAGAGATCAGGGGGGCGGCTACACCTTC
CATSRDQGGGYTF
>-|TRBJ1-1|TRBV18|-
TGTGCCAGCTCACCACGCGTCGCCAGGGAGGGGACTGAAGCTTTCTTT
CASSPRVAREGTEAFF
>TRBD2|TRBJ2-3|TRBV9|-
TGTGCCAGCAGCGTCCTAGCGGATAGCACAGATACGCAGTATTTT
CASSVLADSTDTQYF